A single sample gave rise to the 22 T cell receptor beta chains below, sequenced in a study of response to subunit inactivated influenza vaccine (dated by TCRdb to the late 2010s). The method was RT-PCR. Sequenced on an Illumina HiSeq 2500. TCRdb reprocessing: public reads trimmed at Q25 with fastp, clones called with MiXCR, in-frame beta chains kept. CDR3 protein duplicates are merged, each entry listing the most common genes and DNA. The sample table shows around 200,000 distinct CDR3 sequences, and over 13% are seen once. The ten largest make up about 28% of the sample. Sequenced material: CD8+ T cells sorted from PBMCs, taken roughly 5 days after vaccination. These receptors were obtained from a man aged 50-59 years who received an inactivated influenza vaccine. Donor details come from another sample of the same person, matched by shared clones.

This clonotype was picked up a small number of times. This chain joins TRBV19 and TRBJ2-1, with TRBD2 matching 14 bases. Looked up from germline, CDR1 is LNHDA and CDR2 is SQIVND (reference sequence). Losses at the gene ends were 4 bases for V and 9 bases for J; bases not matched to a gene: 8. The CDR3 contains 16 residues. For the CDR3, the DNA is TGTGCCAGTAGTACCGAGACTAGCGGGAGGGCGACTGAGCAGTTCTTC. Translated, it gives CASSTETSGRATEQFF.

This chain joins TRBV20-1 and TRBJ1-1; D is unclear. CDR3 size: 13 residues. Looked up from germline, CDR1 is DFQATT and CDR2 is SNEGSKA (reference sequence). Trimming removed 3 bases at V and 0 bases at J, with 8 bases between. The CDR3 protein is CSARFQLNTEAFF. The CDR3 bases are TGCAGTGCTAGGTTTCAGTTGAACACTGAAGCTTTCTTT.

This clonotype was recorded at least ten times. This chain joins TRBV7-9 and TRBJ2-1; 10 nucleotides match TRBD2. This CDR3 spans 16 amino acids. Germline lookup yields CDR1 SEHNR and CDR2 FQNEAQ (reference sequence). V gave up 4 bases and J gave up 7 bases; unmatched junction bases: 10. The CDR3 protein is CASSSQAGGPMNEQFF. The CDR3 nucleotides read TGTGCCAGCAGCTCGCAAGCGGGAGGGCCGATGAATGAGCAGTTCTTC.

There are a few counts of this clonotype. The chain links TRBV28 to TRBJ2-3; a possible D gene is TRBD2 (5 bases). Trimming removed 6 bases at V and 1 base at J, with 11 bases between. This CDR3 contains 14 residues. CDR1 is MDHEN and CDR2 is SYDVKM in the germline V gene. The chain's CDR3 is CASRLVARTDTQYF. Here the CDR3 DNA reads TGTGCCAGCAGGCTGGTAGCGCGCACAGATACGCAGTATTTT. Filled out from reference TRBV28 and TRBJ2-3, the complete variable domain reads DVKVTQSSRYLVKRTGEKVFLECVQDMDHENMFWYRQDPGLGLRLIYFSYDVKMKEKGDIPEGYSVSREKKERFSLILESASTNQTSMYLCASRLVARTDTQYFGPGTRLTVL.

V and J are TRBV28 and TRBJ2-2, with D unresolved. The ends were cut back, 3 bases at V and 0 bases at J, with 8 bases in the middle. The CDR3 covers 15 residues. The germline gives CDR1 MDHEN, CDR2 SYDVKM. DNA of the CDR3: TGTGCCAGCAGTTTGCCACGGACGAACACCGGGGAGCTGTTTTTT. Its protein product is CASSLPRTNTGELFF.

The sample holds a few counts of this clonotype. The CDR3 here is CASSSGVYGSYEQYF. The CDR3 DNA reads TGTGCCAGCAGCTCGGGGGTCTATGGCTCCTACGAGCAGTACTTC. The genes are TRBV11-2 and TRBJ2-7, with D tentatively TRBD2 (6 bases). V dropped 4 bases and J dropped 0 bases, with 13 bases sitting between them. The CDR3 runs 15 residues. Germline assignment: CDR1 SGHAT and CDR2 FQNNGV. Based on the CDR3 plus reference TRBV11-2 and TRBJ2-7, the full variable domain is EAGVAQSPRYKIIEKRQSVAFWCNPISGHATLYWYQQILGQGPKLLIQFQNNGVVDDSQLPKDRFSAERLKGVDSTLKIQPAKLEDSAVYLCASSSGVYGSYEQYFGPGTRLTVT.

There are many counts of this clonotype. The rearrangement uses TRBV7-8 and TRBJ2-2; D not certain. Per germline, CDR1 SGHVS and CDR2 FQNEAQ. The V end lost 1 base, the J end lost 6 bases, and 6 bases lay between the germline ends. The CDR3 contains 13 residues. The CDR3 DNA is TGTGCCAGCAGCTTAGTAGGCCCCGGGGAGCTGTTTTTT. Its protein is CASSLVGPGELFF.

The V gene is TRBV27, the J gene TRBJ2-1, with TRBD2 matching over 11 bases. The germline CDR1 and CDR2 sequences are MNHEY and SMNVEV (reference sequence). V lost 1 base, J lost 5 bases, and 4 bases stayed unmatched. The CDR3 is 16 amino acids. The CDR3, as DNA: TGTGCCAGCAGTTTATTGGGACTAGCGGTAAACAATGAGCAGTTCTTC. Protein product: CASSLLGLAVNNEQFF.

The genes are TRBV6-2 or TRBV6-3 and TRBJ2-5; D remains ambiguous. Germline CDR1 reads MNHEY; CDR2 reads SVGEGT. The germline V and J ends were trimmed by 2 bases and 5 bases, with 12 bases remaining between them. The CDR3 extends over 14 amino acids. CDR3 sequence reads: CASSYGPMRETQYF. The CDR3 DNA reads TGTGCCAGCAGTTACGGACCGATGAGGGAGACCCAGTACTTC.

The V call is TRBV28, the J call TRBJ2-1; 9 bases agree with TRBD2. The V gene end was trimmed by 6 bases and the J gene end by 2 bases; junction bases not matched to a gene: 8. Germline V gives CDR1 MDHEN, CDR2 SYDVKM. The CDR3 is 16 residues long. CDR3 DNA sequence: TGTGCCAGCAGGCGACTAGCGGAGGACCCCTACAATGAGCAGTTCTTC. Translation gives CASRRLAEDPYNEQFF. Drawing the rest from reference TRBV28 and TRBJ2-1, the complete variable domain is DVKVTQSSRYLVKRTGEKVFLECVQDMDHENMFWYRQDPGLGLRLIYFSYDVKMKEKGDIPEGYSVSREKKERFSLILESASTNQTSMYLCASRRLAEDPYNEQFFGPGTRLTVL.

The gene calls are TRBV15 and TRBJ2-7; D possibly corresponds to TRBD1 (5 bases). The CDR3 sequence is 15 residues long. Between the trimmed V and J ends, which lost 0 bases and 0 bases, there was a span of 9 bases. Germline V CDR1 and CDR2: LNHNV, YYDKDF (reference sequence). The DNA for the CDR3 is TGTGCCACCAGCAGAGAAACAGGTTTCTCCTACGAGCAGTACTTC. Translated, it gives CATSRETGFSYEQYF. The full variable domain, in which reference TRBV15 and TRBJ2-7 provide the parts outside the CDR3, is DAMVIQNPRYQVTQFGKPVTLSCSQTLNHNVMYWYQQKSSQAPKLLFHYYDKDFNNEADTPDNFQSRRPNTSFCFLDIRSPGLGDTAMYLCATSRETGFSYEQYFGPGTRLTVT.

The rearrangement uses TRBV7-9 and TRBJ2-7; perhaps TRBD1 as D (6 bases). Germline-derived CDR1 and CDR2 are SEHNR and FQNEAQ (reference sequence). The CDR3 has 14 amino acids. The germline V and J ends were trimmed by 5 bases and 4 bases, with 15 bases remaining between them. CDR3 sequence: CASSGRQVRYEQYF. The CDR3 DNA reads as TGTGCCAGCAGCGGACGACAGGTCCGTTACGAGCAGTACTTC.

The V gene is TRBV4-3, the J gene TRBJ2-1, with 11 bases lining up with TRBD2. V was pared by 0 bases and J by 8 bases, with 12 bases of the junction left unmatched. The CDR3 totals 18 residues. CDR1 is LGHNA and CDR2 is YSLEER in the germline V gene. This CDR3 is CASSQEFTSGSVLDEQFF. In nucleotides, the CDR3 is TGCGCCAGCAGCCAAGAATTTACTAGCGGGAGTGTACTGGATGAGCAGTTCTTC.

This clonotype was found many times. The chain recombines TRBV12-3 or TRBV12-4 with TRBJ1-1, with no clear D. Trimming removed 8 bases from V and 0 bases from J, with 7 bases in between. The CDR3 is 12 residues long. CDR3 nucleotides: TGTGCCAGCCTCATCATGAACACTGAAGCTTTCTTT. This gives the protein CASLIMNTEAFF.

This clonotype turned up a few times. The V gene is TRBV2, the J gene TRBJ1-2, with D unclear. Germline V gene sequence: CDR1 SNHLY, CDR2 FYNNEI. Trimming removed 5 bases from V and 5 bases from J, with 21 bases in between. The CDR3 is made up of 16 amino acids. The CDR3 sequence is CASSSSVVRIIYGYTF. CDR3 sequence (DNA): TGTGCCAGCAGTTCATCGGTTGTCCGAATTATTTATGGCTACACCTTC.

This clonotype has a handful of counts. The rearrangement joins TRBV7-8 to TRBJ2-5, with D hard to call. Trimming pared 6 bases from V and 5 bases from J, leaving 13 bases between. Germline CDR1 reads SGHVS; CDR2 reads FQNEAQ. The CDR3 has 13 amino acids. The CDR3 sequence is CASSPGYPETQYF. The CDR3 bases are TGTGCCAGCAGTCCTGGATACCCGGAGACCCAGTACTTC.

This rearrangement joins TRBV15 to TRBJ1-3; possible D gene TRBD1, 5 bases. Germline V gene data show CDR1 as LNHNV and CDR2 as YYDKDF (reference sequence). V lost 5 bases and J 0 bases, leaving 8 bases between the germline ends. The CDR3 spans 14 residues. The CDR3 coding sequence is TGTGCCACCAGCTCCGACAGCTCTGGAAACACCATATATTTT. It translates to CATSSDSSGNTIYF.

This clonotype appeared a few times. The chain carries TRBV11-2 and TRBJ2-1; 13 positions match TRBD2. Per germline, CDR1 SGHAT and CDR2 FQNNGV. Trimming at V came to 4 bases and at J to 8 bases, leaving 5 bases not matched to a gene. The CDR3 is made up of 15 amino acids. The DNA of the CDR3 is TGTGCCAGCAGCTCTGGACTAGCGGGGGTCCATGAGCAGTTCTTC. It is translated as CASSSGLAGVHEQFF. Looking up the rest from reference TRBV11-2 and TRBJ2-1 gives the full variable domain: EAGVAQSPRYKIIEKRQSVAFWCNPISGHATLYWYQQILGQGPKLLIQFQNNGVVDDSQLPKDRFSAERLKGVDSTLKIQPAKLEDSAVYLCASSSGLAGVHEQFFGPGTRLTVL.

CDR3 coding DNA: TGTGCCAGCAGTTTAACGTGGGAGCAGTACTTC. Protein product: CASSLTWEQYF. The chain recombines TRBV2 with TRBJ2-7; D gene ambiguous. The V gene's germline CDR1 is SNHLY and CDR2 FYNNEI. Between the trimmed V and J ends, which lost 5 bases and 7 bases, there was a span of 9 bases. The length of the CDR3 is 11 residues.

This clonotype was detected a few times. The chain joins TRBV7-6 to TRBJ1-2; no definite D call. Germline V gene sequence: CDR1 SGHVS, CDR2 FNYEAQ. Trimming left V 3 bases short and J 8 bases short, with 19 bases between. The CDR3 covers 15 residues. Written as DNA, the CDR3 is TGTGCCAGCAGCTTCTCCCCCACTTCAATTGAGGGCTACACCTTC. Encoded protein: CASSFSPTSIEGYTF.

This clonotype was observed many times. The J gene is TRBJ2-7, the V gene TRBV12-3 or TRBV12-4; D is undetermined. V was cut by 5 bases and J by 2 bases, with 7 bases left in between. The length of the CDR3 is 12 residues. CDR3 protein: CASSDTAYEQYF. CDR3 DNA: TGTGCCAGCAGTGACACCGCCTACGAGCAGTACTTC.

This clonotype was seen more than once but under ten times. The chain uses TRBV6-5 and TRBJ1-1, with 7 bases that match TRBD1. The CDR3 runs 15 residues. After removal of 2 bases from V and 3 bases from J, the junction contained 6 bases not matched to a gene. The germline CDR1 and CDR2 sequences are MNHEY and SVGAGI. The CDR3 DNA reads TGTGCCAGCAGTTACCACAGGGGTCAGGACACTGAAGCTTTCTTT. The encoded protein is CASSYHRGQDTEAFF.